These 28 T cell receptor beta chains share one sample of origin, sequenced in a study of beta chain features in type 1 diabetes (dated by TCRdb to between 2017 and 2018). To prepare the library, the immunoSEQ multiplex PCR assay was applied. All of the isolated RNA was reverse transcribed with the High Capacity cDNA Reverse Transcription Kit, so expressed TCRB transcripts were sequenced. TCRdb re-hosts the immuneACCESS table, in-frame sequences only. Its copies lack some clones; in the studies checked, an unresolved V gene accounts for under half of them, and the cause for the rest is not known. The sample table contains 900,000 or so clones; only one count was recorded for roughly 16% of them. In total, the top ten clones hold 0.02% to 0.03% of the sample. Sequenced sample: naive CD4+ T cells from blood. This specimen's cell subset or site label, per the study, means: true naive CD4+ T cells. Source of these receptors: a woman aged 18-30 years in good health.

This chain uses TRBV7-9 with TRBJ1-4; D is unclear. The CDR3 extends over 12 amino acids. CDR1 is SEHNR and CDR2 is FQNEAQ in the germline V gene (reference sequence). V shed 5 bases and J shed 4 bases, with 5 bases lying between them. CDR3 coding DNA: TGTGCCAGCAGCCGTAGTAATGAAAAACTGTTTTTT. Translated: CASSRSNEKLFF. Full variable domain (remainder filled in from reference TRBV7-9 and TRBJ1-4): DTGVSQNPRHKITKRGQNVTFRCDPISEHNRLYWYRQTLGQGPEFLTYFQNEAQLEKSRLLSDRFSAERPKGSFSTLEIQRTEQGDSAMYLCASSRSNEKLFFGSGTQLSVL.

This chain uses TRBV21-1 with TRBJ2-1; no DNA check was done on the table's D call, TRBD2. TRBV21-1 constitutes a pseudogene. The CDR3 is made up of 15 amino acids. The CDR3 region is CASSKRISGYNEQFF. In DNA form, the CDR3 reads TGTGCCAGCAGCAAACGGATTAGCGGATACAATGAGCAGTTCTTC.

The CDR3 sequence: CASSLVPDNSYEQYF. The CDR3 DNA reads as TGTGCCAGCAGCTTAGTTCCAGACAACTCCTACGAGCAGTACTTC. The chain joins TRBV7-9 to TRBJ2-7, with unresolved D. Germline CDR1 and CDR2: SEHNR and FQNEAQ (reference sequence). V lost 1 base to trimming and J lost 0 bases, with 10 bases between them. The CDR3 loop spans 15 amino acids.

This chain uses TRBV7-2 with TRBJ2-7, with TRBD1 as a possible D gene (5 bases). The V and J ends lost 1 base and 6 bases respectively, with 10 bases between them. Germline loops: CDR1 SGHTA, CDR2 FQGNSA. The CDR3 has 13 amino acids. The CDR3 DNA reads TGTGCCAGCAGCTTAGGTCAGGGTCTCGAGCAGTACTTC. It translates to CASSLGQGLEQYF.

The V gene is TRBV13, the J gene TRBJ2-3, with TRBD2 as a possible D gene (7 bases). V lost 5 bases and J 2 bases, leaving 26 bases between the germline ends. Germline CDR1 is PRHDT and CDR2 is FYEKMQ (reference sequence). This CDR3 is 19 amino acids long. The CDR3 sequence: CASSIQGGSGLGDTDTQYF. The CDR3 bases are TGTGCCAGCAGCATCCAAGGGGGATCAGGACTAGGGGACACAGATACGCAGTATTTT.

The genes are TRBV6-6 and TRBJ2-1, with TRBD2 matching 7 bases. The CDR3 sequence is 13 residues long. V shed 7 bases, J shed 10 bases, and the junction held 10 bases outside the gene matches. Germline assignment: CDR1 MNHNY and CDR2 SVGAGI (reference sequence). The CDR3 sequence is CASKGLGLSEQFF. The CDR3 bases are TGTGCCAGCAAAGGACTAGGACTATCAGAGCAGTTCTTC.

This clone was seen a few times. The chain employs TRBV9 and TRBJ1-2, with a weak D call TRBD1 (5 bases). CDR1 and CDR2 (germline): SGDLS, YYNGEE. The V end was cut by 4 bases, the J end by 4 bases, with 11 bases between. The CDR3 totals 13 residues. The CDR3 sequence: CASSPPGTYGYTF. The CDR3 DNA sequence: TGTGCCAGCAGCCCCCCCGGGACCTATGGCTACACCTTC.

This clone was seen a few times. This rearrangement joins TRBV2 to TRBJ2-1; TRBD2 aligns across 10 bases. The CDR3 consists of 14 residues. The trim removed 5 bases at V and 4 bases at J, leaving 2 bases unmatched. Germline values: CDR1 SNHLY, CDR2 FYNNEI. CDR3 coding DNA: TGTGCCAGCAGTAGCGGGAGGGTTTACAATGAGCAGTTCTTC. Its protein is CASSSGRVYNEQFF.

The rearrangement joins TRBV7-8 to TRBJ2-7, with a weak D call TRBD1 (5 bases). The germline V gene has CDR1 SGHVS and CDR2 FQNEAQ. This CDR3 has 14 residues. V lost 1 base, J lost 3 bases, and 10 bases lay in between. The CDR3 region is CASSLVTQGYEQYF. In nucleotides, the CDR3 is TGTGCCAGCAGCTTAGTAACTCAGGGCTACGAGCAGTACTTC.

V and J are TRBV5-6 and TRBJ1-3; no definite D call. Germline CDR1 reads SGHDT; CDR2 reads YYEEEE. The CDR3 consists of 15 residues. Trimming took 3 bases from V and 4 from J, leaving 14 bases between them. As DNA, the CDR3 is TGTGCCAGCAGCTGGGGAAAGGGTACGGGAAACACCATATATTTT. Encoded protein: CASSWGKGTGNTIYF.

This clone was picked up a small number of times. The V gene is TRBV28, the J gene TRBJ2-1; 8 nucleotides line up with TRBD2. V lost 4 bases to trimming and J lost 3 bases; unmatched junction nucleotides: 8. CDR1 and CDR2 (germline): MDHEN, SYDVKM. The CDR3 runs 16 residues. The CDR3 nucleotides read TGTGCCAGCAGTTCCGCAGGACTAGCATTCTACAATGAGCAGTTCTTC. Translated: CASSSAGLAFYNEQFF.

The chain carries TRBV11-2 and TRBJ2-1, with 14 bases aligning to TRBD2. From germline, CDR1 is SGHAT and CDR2 FQNNGV. After removal of 5 bases from V and 13 bases from J, the junction contained 10 bases not matched to a gene. The CDR3 extends over 15 amino acids. CDR3 sequence (DNA): TGTGCCAGCAGCCGGGTCGGACTAGCGGGAGGCTACCAGTTCTTC. Protein: CASSRVGLAGGYQFF.

The DNA for the CDR3 is TGCGCCAGCAGCCAAGATAAGAACAGGCCCTACAATGAGCAGTTCTTC. Amino acids: CASSQDKNRPYNEQFF. The chain carries TRBV4-3 and TRBJ2-1, with D perhaps TRBD1 (5 bases). With 0 bases removed from V and 2 bases from J, the gap between germline ends came to 11 bases. Germline V CDR1 and CDR2: LGHNA, YSLEER. The CDR3 contains 16 residues.

This clone was found a few times. This rearrangement joins TRBV27 to TRBJ2-6; no firm D call. There are 16 residues in the CDR3. V was pared by 7 bases and J by 4 bases, with 17 bases between. CDR1 and CDR2 from the germline V gene are MNHEY and SMNVEV (reference sequence). The CDR3 protein is CASKFKNPPGANVLTF. The CDR3 DNA reads TGTGCCAGCAAGTTCAAAAACCCCCCCGGGGCCAACGTCCTGACTTTC.

The chain couples TRBV25-1 to TRBJ2-1; tentative D call: TRBD1 (5 bases). Germline V lookup: CDR1 MGHDK, CDR2 SYGVNS. This CDR3 contains 14 residues. V was trimmed by 1 base and J by 8 bases, leaving 12 bases between them. CDR3 sequence: CASSEWAGIDEQFF. In DNA, the CDR3 is TGTGCCAGCAGTGAATGGGCAGGGATAGATGAGCAGTTCTTC.

The chain combines TRBV5-1 with TRBJ1-4; D gene ambiguous. V was cut by 0 bases and J by 3 bases, with 18 bases left in between. There are 18 residues in the CDR3. CDR1 is SGHRS and CDR2 is YFSETQ in the germline V gene. DNA of the CDR3: TGCGCCAGCAGCTTGGGCATGACCGGGAGTTCTTCTAATGAAAAACTGTTTTTT. Residues: CASSLGMTGSSSNEKLFF.

This clone was recorded a few times. The rearrangement uses TRBV4-3 and TRBJ1-2; D uncertain. The CDR3 covers 13 residues. The V gene's germline CDR1 is LGHNA and CDR2 YSLEER. Trimming removed 2 bases at V and 5 bases at J, with 9 bases between. The CDR3 loop is CASSQRRGYGYTF. CDR3 sequence (DNA): TGCGCCAGCAGCCAACGCCGTGGATATGGCTACACCTTC.

The CDR3: CASRTGGGLAVYEQYF. In DNA form, the CDR3 reads TGTGCCAGCCGAACCGGAGGTGGACTAGCCGTCTACGAGCAGTACTTC. This chain uses TRBV28 with TRBJ2-7, with TRBD2 identical over 8 bases. Germline V gene sequence: CDR1 MDHEN, CDR2 SYDVKM. The CDR3 spans 16 residues. V was clipped by 8 bases and J by 3 bases; unmatched bases: 15.

The chain employs TRBV7-2 and TRBJ2-3; 7 nucleotides line up with TRBD2. Germline V gene lookup returns CDR1 SGHTA and CDR2 FQGNSA. The V and J ends lost 3 bases and 6 bases, in that order; junction bases with no gene match: 3. The CDR3 runs to 13 residues. The CDR3 loop reads CASSFNGRDTQYF. The CDR3 nucleotides read TGTGCCAGCAGCTTTAACGGGAGGGATACGCAGTATTTT.

This clone was picked up a small number of times. The J gene is TRBJ2-3, the V gene TRBV4-3, with 10 bases matching TRBD2. With 0 bases clipped from V and 0 bases from J, the junction kept 9 bases outside the gene matches. CDR1 is LGHNA, CDR2 YSLEER, per germline. This CDR3 contains 19 residues. CDR3 nucleotides: TGCGCCAGCAGCCAAGAATTTCGGACTAGCGGTGCTAGCACAGATACGCAGTATTTT. Residues: CASSQEFRTSGASTDTQYF.

The chain joins TRBV27 to TRBJ1-5; D gene unclear. The germline CDR1 and CDR2 sequences are MNHEY and SMNVEV (reference sequence). There are 16 residues in the CDR3. Trimming cost V 6 bases and J 0 bases, with 15 bases left between them. The CDR3 DNA follows: TGTGCCAGCAGAGTTTACTCGGGAGTTAGCAATCAGCCCCAGCATTTT. Translation: CASRVYSGVSNQPQHF.

The chain carries TRBV5-1 and TRBJ2-5; possible D gene TRBD1, 5 bases. V lost 1 base and J 3 bases, leaving 13 bases between the germline ends. The CDR3 loop spans 15 amino acids. Germline CDR1 is SGHRS and CDR2 is YFSETQ. The CDR3 DNA reads as TGCGCCAGCAGCTTGCGCCCTCAAGGGGAAGAGACCCAGTACTTC. It encodes CASSLRPQGEETQYF.

This clone showed up just a few times. The chain combines TRBV20-1 with TRBJ2-3, with D unclear. In germline, CDR1 is DFQATT, CDR2 SNEGSKA (reference sequence). CDR3 length equals 8 residues. CDR3 residues: CTPDTQYF. The CDR3 nucleotides read TGCACCCCAGATACGCAGTATTTT.

The rearrangement uses TRBV29-1 and TRBJ1-4; D gene uncertain. Per germline, CDR1 SQVTM and CDR2 ANQGSEA. V was pared by 4 bases and J by 8 bases, with 17 bases between. The CDR3 spans 14 residues. In DNA form, the CDR3 reads TGCAGCGTTGGCGGAGGTCGCCACGGGGAAAAACTGTTTTTT. Translation gives CSVGGGRHGEKLFF.

This clone was counted between two and nine times. The rearrangement links TRBV6-5 to TRBJ1-2, with TRBD1 as a possible D gene (5 bases). Deletions cut 2 bases from V and 8 bases from J, with 12 bases between. CDR3 length: 13 amino acids. Germline CDR1 and CDR2: MNHEY and SVGAGI. The CDR3: CASSYDRLGGYTF. The CDR3 DNA is TGTGCCAGCAGTTACGACAGACTTGGCGGCTACACCTTC.

J is TRBJ1-2 and V is TRBV23-1; D remains ambiguous. TRBV23-1 is marked as an open reading frame, function uncertain. There are 15 residues in the CDR3. Trimming shortened V by 3 bases and J by 10 bases, and 21 bases separated the two germline ends. As DNA, the CDR3 is TGCGCCAGCAGTCATGAGCCACCCCCGCAGGCCCTCTACACCTTC. The encoded protein is CASSHEPPPQALYTF.

The gene calls are TRBV5-8 and TRBJ1-5; TRBD1 agrees at 7 bases. This CDR3 spans 17 amino acids. V lost 0 bases to trimming and J lost 3 bases; unmatched junction nucleotides: 9. CDR1 and CDR2 (germline): SGHTS, YDEGEE. The CDR3 DNA is TGTGCCAGCAGCTTGGACGACAGGGCTTTGAACAATCAGCCCCAGCATTTT. Amino acid sequence: CASSLDDRALNNQPQHF.

This clone was detected only a few times. The J gene is TRBJ2-1, the V gene TRBV21-1; the table names TRBD1, a call not compared with the DNA. TRBV21-1 is shown as a pseudogene. This CDR3 is 16 amino acids long. The CDR3 region is CASSKAPDPWGDEQFF. CDR3 DNA: TGTGCCAGCAGCAAAGCGCCCGACCCCTGGGGCGATGAGCAGTTCTTC.